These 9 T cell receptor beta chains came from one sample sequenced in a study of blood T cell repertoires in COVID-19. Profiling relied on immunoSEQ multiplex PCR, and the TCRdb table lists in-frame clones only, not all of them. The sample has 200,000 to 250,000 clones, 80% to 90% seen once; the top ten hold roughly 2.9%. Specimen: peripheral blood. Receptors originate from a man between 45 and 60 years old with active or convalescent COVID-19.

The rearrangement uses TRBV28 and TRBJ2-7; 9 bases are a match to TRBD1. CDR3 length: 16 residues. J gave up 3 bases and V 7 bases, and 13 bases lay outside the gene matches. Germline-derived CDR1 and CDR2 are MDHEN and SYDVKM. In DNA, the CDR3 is TGTGCCAGCACGGGGGCAAACAGGGGGCTTCACTACGAGCAGTACTTC. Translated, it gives CASTGANRGLHYEQYF.

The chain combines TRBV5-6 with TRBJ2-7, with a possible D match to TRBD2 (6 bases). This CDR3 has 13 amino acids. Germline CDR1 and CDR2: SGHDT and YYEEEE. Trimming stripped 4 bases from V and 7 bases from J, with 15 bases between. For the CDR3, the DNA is TGTGCCAGCAGCCATTCTGCGGGGAGTGAGCAGTACTTC. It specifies CASSHSAGSEQYF.

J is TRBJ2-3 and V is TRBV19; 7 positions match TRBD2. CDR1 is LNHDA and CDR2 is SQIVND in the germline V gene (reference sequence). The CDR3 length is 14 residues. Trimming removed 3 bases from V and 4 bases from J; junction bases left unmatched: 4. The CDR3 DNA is TGTGCCAGTAGTATCGGCGGGGGTTCAGATACGCAGTATTTT. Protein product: CASSIGGGSDTQYF.

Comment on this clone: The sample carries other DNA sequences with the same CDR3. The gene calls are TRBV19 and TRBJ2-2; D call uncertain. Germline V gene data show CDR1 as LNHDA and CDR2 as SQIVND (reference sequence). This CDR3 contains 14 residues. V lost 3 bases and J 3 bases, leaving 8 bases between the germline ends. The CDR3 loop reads CASSIGRDTGELFF. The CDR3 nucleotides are TGTGCCAGTAGTATCGGTCGTGACACCGGGGAGCTGTTTTTT. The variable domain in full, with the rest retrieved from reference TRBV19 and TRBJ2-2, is DGGITQSPKYLFRKEGQNVTLSCEQNLNHDAMYWYRQDPGQGLRLIYYSQIVNDFQKGDIAEGYSVSREKKESFPLTVTSAQKNPTAFYLCASSIGRDTGELFFGEGSRLTVL.

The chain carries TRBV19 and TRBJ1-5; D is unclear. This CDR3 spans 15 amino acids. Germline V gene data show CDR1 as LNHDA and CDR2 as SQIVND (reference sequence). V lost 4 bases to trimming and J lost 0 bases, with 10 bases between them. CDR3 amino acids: CASSTEGLSNQPQHF. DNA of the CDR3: TGTGCCAGTAGTACCGAGGGTCTTAGCAATCAGCCCCAGCATTTT.

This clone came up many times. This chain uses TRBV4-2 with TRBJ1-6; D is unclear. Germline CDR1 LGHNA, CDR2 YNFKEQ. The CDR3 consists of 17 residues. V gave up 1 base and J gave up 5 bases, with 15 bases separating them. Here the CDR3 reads CASSQGRGGPDNSPLHF. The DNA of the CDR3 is TGTGCCAGCAGCCAAGGGCGGGGTGGCCCGGATAATTCACCCCTCCACTTT.

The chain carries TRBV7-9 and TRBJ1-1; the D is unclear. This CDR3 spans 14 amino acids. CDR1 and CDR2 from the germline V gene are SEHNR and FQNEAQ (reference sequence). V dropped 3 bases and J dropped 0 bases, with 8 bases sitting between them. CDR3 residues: CASSFGEVNTEAFF. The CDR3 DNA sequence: TGTGCCAGCAGCTTCGGGGAGGTGAACACTGAAGCTTTCTTT.

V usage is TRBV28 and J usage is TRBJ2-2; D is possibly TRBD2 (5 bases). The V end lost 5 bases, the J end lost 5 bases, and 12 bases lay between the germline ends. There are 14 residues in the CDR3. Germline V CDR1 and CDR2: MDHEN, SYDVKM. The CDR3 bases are TGTGCCAGCAGTAACCGCGGCGGGACCGGGGAGCTGTTTTTT. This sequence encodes CASSNRGGTGELFF.

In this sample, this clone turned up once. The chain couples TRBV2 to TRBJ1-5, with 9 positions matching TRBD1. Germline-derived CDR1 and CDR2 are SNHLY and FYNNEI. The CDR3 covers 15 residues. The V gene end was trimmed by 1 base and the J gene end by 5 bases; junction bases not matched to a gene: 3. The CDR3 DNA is TGTGCCAGCAGTGAAGACAGGGGGCGAGATCAGCCCCAGCATTTT. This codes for CASSEDRGRDQPQHF.